These 4 T cell receptor beta chains were all obtained from the same sample, sequenced in a study of T cell repertoires in cytomegalovirus infection. In TCRdb, the reads were re-called with MiXCR into one record per CDR3 protein. Altogether approximately 990,000 distinct CDR3 sequences are present, more than 25% being singletons, with the ten largest covering around an eighth. The antigens of these receptors remain unknown. Sequences were derived from cultured CD8+ T cells from PBMCs, sampled from culture after CMV antigen stimulation. Receptor source: a human donor in good health (CMV status not recorded). Some clones in this sample may be carry-over from other donors' samples.

This clonotype was recorded many times. This chain joins TRBV7-8 and TRBJ2-1, with 11 bases identical to TRBD2. The CDR3 contains 21 residues. Trimming cost V 0 bases and J 9 bases; bases outside gene matches: 22. The germline gives CDR1 SGHVS, CDR2 FQNEAQ. The CDR3 sequence: CASSLAPRGSGGAGVPSEQFF. In DNA form, the CDR3 reads TGTGCCAGCAGCTTAGCCCCCCGGGGTAGCGGGGGGGCCGGCGTTCCCAGTGAGCAGTTCTTC.

This clonotype has ten or more counts. V usage is TRBV11-2 and J usage is TRBJ2-1; D is uncertain. The CDR3 contains 15 residues. V dropped 5 bases and J dropped 5 bases, with 16 bases sitting between them. Per germline, CDR1 SGHAT and CDR2 FQNNGV. The CDR3 bases are TGTGCCAGCAGCGACCGACAAAGCCTTAACAATGAGCAGTTCTTC. Encoded protein: CASSDRQSLNNEQFF.

This clonotype has more than one count but fewer than ten. The chain combines TRBV5-4 with TRBJ1-1; D is perhaps TRBD1 (5 bases). V was trimmed by 0 bases and J by 4 bases, leaving 16 bases between them. This CDR3 is built from 16 residues. Germline assignment: CDR1 SGHNT and CDR2 YYREEE (reference sequence). The CDR3: CASSLGVGGFRTEAFF. As DNA, the CDR3 is TGTGCCAGCAGCTTGGGGGTCGGGGGGTTTCGCACTGAAGCTTTCTTT.

In nucleotides, the CDR3 is TGCGCCAGCAGCTCCCCTGAAGAGGGGGGGCCCGGTGCAGATACGCAGTATTTT. Translated: CASSSPEEGGPGADTQYF. V gene TRBV4-1 combines with J gene TRBJ2-3, with TRBD2 as a possible D gene (7 bases). Trimming took 5 bases from V and 4 from J, leaving 25 bases between them. The CDR3 spans 18 residues. Germline V CDR1 and CDR2: MGHRA, YSYEKL.